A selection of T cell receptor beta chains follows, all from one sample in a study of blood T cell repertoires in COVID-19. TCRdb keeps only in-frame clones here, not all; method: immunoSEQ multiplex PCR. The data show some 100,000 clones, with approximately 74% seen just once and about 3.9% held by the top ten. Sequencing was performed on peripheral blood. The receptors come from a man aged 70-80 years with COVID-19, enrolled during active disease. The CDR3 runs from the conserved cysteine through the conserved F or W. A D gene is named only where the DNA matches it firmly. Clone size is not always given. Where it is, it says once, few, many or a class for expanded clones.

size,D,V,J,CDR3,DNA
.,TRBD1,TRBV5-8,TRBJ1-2,CASSDRVYGYTF,TGTGCCAGCAGCGACAGGGTCTATGGCTACACCTTC
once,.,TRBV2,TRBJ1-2,CASRGSFVGYTF,TGTGCCAGCAGGGGCAGCTTCGTTGGCTACACCTTC
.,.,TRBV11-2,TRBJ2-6,CASSGAGGRPGANVLTF,TGTGCCAGCAGCGGGGCAGGCGGTCGCCCTGGGGCCAACGTCCTGACTTTC
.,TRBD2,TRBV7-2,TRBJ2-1,CASSPDTGGYNEQFF,TGTGCCAGCAGCCCCGACACCGGGGGGTACAATGAGCAGTTCTTC
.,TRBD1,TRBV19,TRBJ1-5,CASSRDRGFRNQPQHF,TGTGCCAGTAGTCGGGACAGGGGGTTTCGGAATCAGCCCCAGCATTTT
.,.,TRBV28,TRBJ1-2,CASSSDGYTF,TGTGCCAGCAGTTCCGATGGCTACACCTTC
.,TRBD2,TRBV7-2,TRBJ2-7,CASSWTSGTYEQYF,TGTGCCAGCAGCTGGACTAGCGGAACCTACGAGCAGTACTTC
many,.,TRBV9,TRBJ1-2,CASSVVTGTYGYTF,TGTGCCAGCAGCGTAGTGACAGGAACCTATGGCTACACCTTC
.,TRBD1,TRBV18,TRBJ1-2,CASSPSTGQLYGYTF,TGTGCCAGCTCACCATCGACAGGGCAATTGTATGGCTACACCTTC
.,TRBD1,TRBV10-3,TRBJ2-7,CAIRRQGWEEQYF,TGTGCCATCAGAAGACAGGGGTGGGAAGAGCAGTACTTC
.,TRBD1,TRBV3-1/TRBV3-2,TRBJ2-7,CASSQDETGAYEQYF,TGTGCCAGCAGCCAAGACGAGACAGGGGCCTACGAGCAGTACTTC
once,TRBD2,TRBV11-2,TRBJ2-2,CASRKPGLARTGELFF,TGTGCCAGCAGAAAGCCGGGACTAGCGAGGACCGGGGAGCTGTTTTTT
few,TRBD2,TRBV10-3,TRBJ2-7,CAIRSGGGSEQYF,TGTGCCATCAGAAGCGGGGGGGGATCCGAGCAGTACTTC
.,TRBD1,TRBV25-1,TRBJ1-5,CASSEYPEGQRPHQPQHF,TGTGCCAGCAGTGAATATCCCGAGGGACAGCGCCCCCATCAGCCCCAGCATTTT
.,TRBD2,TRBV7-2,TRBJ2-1,CASSFSSGDLYNEQFF,TGTGCCAGCAGCTTTTCTAGCGGGGACTTATACAATGAGCAGTTCTTC
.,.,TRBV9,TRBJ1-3,CASSVAFGHTGNTIYF,TGTGCCAGCAGCGTAGCATTTGGACATACCGGAAACACCATATATTTT
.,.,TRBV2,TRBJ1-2,CASVPTGPPYGYTF,TGTGCCAGCGTCCCAACAGGGCCCCCATATGGCTACACCTTC
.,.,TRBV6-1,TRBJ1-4,CASSERLYGQTTATNEKLFF,TGTGCCAGCAGTGAAAGACTCTACGGACAGACTACCGCAACTAATGAAAAACTGTTTTTT
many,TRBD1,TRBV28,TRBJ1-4,CASSPDRGAGEKLFF,TGTGCCAGCAGTCCTGACAGGGGCGCGGGTGAAAAACTGTTTTTT
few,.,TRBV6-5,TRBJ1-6,CASSYSGTVFGSPLHF,TGTGCCAGCAGTTACTCTGGTACAGTATTTGGTTCACCCCTCCACTTT
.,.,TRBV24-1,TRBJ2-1,CATRPDSYNEQFF,TGTGCCACCAGGCCGGACAGCTACAATGAGCAGTTCTTC
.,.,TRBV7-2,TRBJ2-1,CASSLAVGVWGEQFF,TGTGCCAGCAGCTTAGCCGTGGGAGTGTGGGGTGAGCAGTTCTTC
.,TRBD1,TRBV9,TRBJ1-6,CASSVAPGTGESPLHF,TGTGCCAGCAGCGTAGCCCCTGGGACAGGAGAGTCACCCCTCCACTTT
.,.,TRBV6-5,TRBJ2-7,CASRGAVNREQYF,TGTGCCAGCCGGGGGGCTGTAAATAGGGAGCAGTACTTC
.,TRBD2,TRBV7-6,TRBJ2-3,CASSSFLGVGTSLGGQYF,TGTGCCAGCAGCTCCTTCCTAGGTGTGGGGACTAGCCTCGGAGGGCAGTATTTT
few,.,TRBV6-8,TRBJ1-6,CASSSRTINSPLHF,TGTGCCAGCAGCTCACGTACAATTAATTCACCCCTCCACTTT
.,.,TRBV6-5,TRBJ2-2,CASSYPLGAGPGELFF,TGTGCCAGCAGTTACCCGCTCGGAGCGGGCCCCGGGGAGCTGTTTTTT
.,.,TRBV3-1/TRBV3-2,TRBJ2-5,CASRTTDLETQYF,TGTGCCAGCAGGACTACCGATTTAGAGACCCAGTACTTC
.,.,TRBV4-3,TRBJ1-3,CASSQGGIGNTIYF,TGCGCCAGCAGCCAAGGAGGGATTGGAAACACCATATATTTT
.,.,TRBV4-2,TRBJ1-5,CASSQEPGQSNQPQHF,TGTGCCAGCAGCCAAGAACCGGGACAAAGCAATCAGCCCCAGCATTTT
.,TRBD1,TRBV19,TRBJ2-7,CASSPSPDDRAPNEQYF,TGTGCCAGTAGTCCCTCACCAGACGACAGGGCCCCCAACGAGCAGTACTTC
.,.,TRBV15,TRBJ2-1,CATSREVGSLDEQFF,TGTGCCACCAGCAGGGAAGTGGGTAGCTTAGATGAGCAGTTCTTC
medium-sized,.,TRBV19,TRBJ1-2,CASSTNRVSDGYTF,TGTGCCAGTAGTACCAACAGGGTTTCTGATGGCTACACCTTC
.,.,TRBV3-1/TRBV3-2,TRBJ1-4,CASSPSGGDAKLFF,TGTGCCAGCAGCCCGTCGGGGGGGGATGCAAAACTGTTTTTT
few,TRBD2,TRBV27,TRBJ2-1,CASSLIAGASYNEQFF,TGTGCCAGCAGTTTAATCGCGGGAGCGTCCTACAATGAGCAGTTCTTC
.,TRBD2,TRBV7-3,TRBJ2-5,CASSRLAGEGETQYF,TGTGCCAGCAGTAGACTAGCGGGAGAAGGGGAGACCCAGTACTTC
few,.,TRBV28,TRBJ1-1,CASSSYRAEAFF,TGTGCCAGCAGTTCCTACAGGGCTGAAGCTTTCTTT
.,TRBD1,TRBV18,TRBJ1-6,CASSPQDRRSPLHF,TGTGCCAGCTCACCACAGGACAGGAGGTCACCCCTCCACTTT
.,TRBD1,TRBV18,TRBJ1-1,CASSTGTAKNTEAFF,TGTGCCAGCTCAACCGGGACAGCAAAGAACACTGAAGCTTTCTTT
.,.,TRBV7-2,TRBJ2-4,CASSLTGAAAKNIQYF,TGTGCCAGCAGCTTAACTGGGGCAGCTGCCAAAAACATTCAGTACTTC
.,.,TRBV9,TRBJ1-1,CASSVGHPSEAFF,TGTGCCAGCAGCGTAGGCCACCCCAGTGAAGCTTTCTTT
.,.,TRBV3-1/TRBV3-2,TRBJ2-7,CASSQIDSAGGEQYF,TGTGCCAGCAGCCAAATTGACAGTGCCGGCGGCGAGCAGTACTTC
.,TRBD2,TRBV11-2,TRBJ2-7,CASSLLAGPRGEQYF,TGTGCCAGCAGCCTTCTAGCGGGCCCGCGGGGCGAGCAGTACTTC
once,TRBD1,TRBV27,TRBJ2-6,CASSFGTGGSGANVLTF,TGTGCCAGCAGTTTTGGGACAGGGGGCTCTGGGGCCAACGTCCTGACTTTC
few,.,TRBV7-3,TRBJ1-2,CASSLDRQLFPGGGYTF,TGTGCCAGCAGCTTAGACAGGCAGTTATTTCCGGGAGGTGGCTACACCTTC
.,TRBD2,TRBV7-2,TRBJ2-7,CASSLGVLAGGRGAYF,TGTGCCAGCAGCTTAGGCGTCCTAGCGGGAGGGCGGGGGGCGTACTTC
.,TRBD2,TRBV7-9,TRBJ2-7,CASTRLAGGLAEQYF,TGTGCCAGCACCCGACTAGCGGGAGGACTCGCCGAGCAGTACTTC
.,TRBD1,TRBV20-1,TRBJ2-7,CSANDRGYEQYF,TGCAGTGCTAATGACAGGGGTTACGAGCAGTACTTC
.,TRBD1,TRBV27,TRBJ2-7,CASSFPGQGSYEQYF,TGTGCCAGCAGTTTCCCGGGACAGGGTAGTTACGAGCAGTACTTC
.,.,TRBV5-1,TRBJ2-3,CASSLEPGLSTDTQYF,TGCGCCAGCAGCTTGGAGCCAGGGCTGAGCACAGATACGCAGTATTTT
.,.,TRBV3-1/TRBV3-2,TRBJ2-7,CASSQGLGREQYF,TGTGCCAGCAGCCAAGGTTTGGGGCGCGAGCAGTACTTC
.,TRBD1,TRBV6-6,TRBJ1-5,CASSYSTGRNQPQHF,TGTGCCAGCAGTTACTCGACAGGGCGCAATCAGCCCCAGCATTTT
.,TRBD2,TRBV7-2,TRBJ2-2,CASSRGTSGYTGELFF,TGTGCCAGCAGCCGGGGGACTAGCGGATACACCGGGGAGCTGTTTTTT
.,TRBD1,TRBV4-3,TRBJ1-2,CASSLSQGGYGYTF,TGCGCCAGCAGCCTCTCACAGGGGGGCTATGGCTACACCTTC